The source of this T cell receptor beta chain is a study of vaccination effects on CD4 cells after COVID-19. The protocol was immunoSEQ multiplex PCR, while the TCRdb copy is restricted to in-frame clones and leaves out a portion. The sample comprises 60,000 to 85,000 clones, around 69% of which are singletons, and about 1.6% rests with the top ten. Antigen-specific CD4+ T cells were expanded (with viral peptide pools) by the ViraFEST assay ahead of sequencing. A roughly ten-day culture period preceded the isolation of CD4+ T cells. Either the mRNA-1273 or the BNT162b2 vaccine was given to participants as two doses. Having tested negative for nucleocapsid antibodies, the vaccine recipients showed no prior SARS-CoV-2 infection. IL-2 medium took the place of half the medium on both days 3 and 7. The junction had 14 bases not matched to a gene; V was cut back by 4 bases and J by 8 bases. The CDR3 consists of 17 residues. Germline loops: CDR1 SGHDN, CDR2 FVKESK.

Study-level results: Clones of infection and vaccine origin contracted markedly late after vaccination.

To note about this clone: Antigen unknown.

The sequenced sample was CD4+ T cells from PBMCs cultured with HCoV-229E spike peptides, obtained after COVID-19 vaccination. The sequence came from a human donor who received a COVID-19 vaccine. The J gene is TRBJ2-3, the V gene TRBV14, with 11 bases aligning to TRBD2. In nucleotides, the CDR3 is TGTGCCAGCAGCCCCTTAGCGGGGGGGGGCTTAAGGGCTACGCAGTATTTT. This encodes CASSPLAGGGLRATQYF. Full variable domain (rest looked up from reference TRBV14 and TRBJ2-3): EAGVTQFPSHSVIEKGQTVTLRCDPISGHDNLYWYRRVMGKEIKFLLHFVKESKQDESGMPNNRFLAERTGGTYSTLKVQPAELEDSGVYFCASSPLAGGGLRATQYFGPGTRLTVL.